One sample yielded the 14 T cell receptor beta chains listed below, sequenced in a study of cytomegalovirus exposure and HLA in healthy donors. Method: immunoSEQ multiplex PCR; TCRdb's copy keeps in-frame clones and lacks some. The table lists approximately 99,000 clones, around 82% of them singletons, with 3% to 3.5% in the top ten. The sequencing input was PBMCs. The source is a young woman in good health and CMV-seronegative.

The genes are TRBV13 and TRBJ1-1; D is uncertain. The CDR3 extends over 14 amino acids. Germline V gives CDR1 PRHDT, CDR2 FYEKMQ (reference sequence). V dropped 3 bases and J dropped 1 base, with 9 bases sitting between them. CDR3 nucleotide sequence: TGTGCCAGCAGCTTCTCTGGAGGGAACACTGAAGCTTTCTTT. Translation: CASSFSGGNTEAFF.

In its sample, this clone was seen once. The rearrangement uses TRBV11-2 and TRBJ2-3; maybe TRBD2 (6 bases). The length of the CDR3 is 16 residues. Per germline, CDR1 SGHAT and CDR2 FQNNGV. With 9 bases removed from V and 1 base from J, the gap between germline ends came to 20 bases. CDR3 sequence (DNA): TGTGCCAGATCAGTCGGCGGGGCTAGCGGCACAGATACGCAGTATTTT. Amino acids: CARSVGGASGTDTQYF.

The chain joins TRBV4-1 to TRBJ1-1; TRBD1 aligns across 7 bases. Germline V gene lookup returns CDR1 MGHRA and CDR2 YSYEKL. CDR3 size: 15 residues. J gave up 1 base and V 4 bases, and 6 bases lay outside the gene matches. The CDR3 here is CASSRQGLGNTEAFF. As DNA, the CDR3 is TGCGCCAGCAGCCGACAGGGATTGGGGAACACTGAAGCTTTCTTT.

J is TRBJ2-2 and V is TRBV7-9, with a tentative D call TRBD2 (6 bases). Deletions cut 0 bases from V and 0 bases from J, with 8 bases between. Germline V lookup: CDR1 SEHNR, CDR2 FQNEAQ (reference sequence). The CDR3 extends over 16 amino acids. CDR3 nucleotide sequence: TGTGCCAGCAGCTTAGCGGCGGGGTCGAACACCGGGGAGCTGTTTTTT. Translating gives CASSLAAGSNTGELFF.

This chain connects TRBV7-2 to TRBJ2-7; the match to TRBD2 covers 10 bases. V shed 1 base, J shed 4 bases, and the junction held 4 bases outside the gene matches. The CDR3 is 15 amino acids. The germline V gene encodes CDR1 SGHTA and CDR2 FQGNSA. The CDR3 here is CASSLVGSGGYEQYF. The CDR3 bases are TGTGCCAGCAGCTTAGTGGGTAGCGGGGGGTACGAGCAGTACTTC. Together with reference TRBV7-2 and TRBJ2-7, the CDR3 gives the full variable domain: GAGVSQSPSNKVTEKGKDVELRCDPISGHTALYWYRQSLGQGLEFLIYFQGNSAPDKSGLPSDRFSAERTGGSVSTLTIQRTQQEDSAVYLCASSLVGSGGYEQYFGPGTRLTVT.

The V gene is TRBV9, the J gene TRBJ1-2; D gene uncertain. V gave up 3 bases and J gave up 8 bases, with 11 bases separating them. Per germline, CDR1 SGDLS and CDR2 YYNGEE. CDR3 length: 12 amino acids. The CDR3 region has the DNA TGTGCCAGCAGCGAACGACGGAGGGGCTACACCTTC. It specifies CASSERRRGYTF.

The rearrangement uses TRBV27 and TRBJ1-5, with 10 positions matching TRBD1. The V gene's germline CDR1 is MNHEY and CDR2 SMNVEV (reference sequence). This CDR3 region has 15 residues. The V segment lost 2 bases and the J segment 6 bases; nucleotides outside the gene matches: 4. The CDR3 nucleotides read TGTGCCAGCAGTTTAAGCCGGGACAGGGGTCAGCCCCAGCATTTT. It is translated as CASSLSRDRGQPQHF.

The genes are TRBV28 and TRBJ2-2, with 7 bases aligning to TRBD2. Germline CDR1 and CDR2: MDHEN and SYDVKM. The CDR3 runs 14 residues. V dropped 5 bases and J dropped 3; count of bases not matched to a gene: 3. The CDR3 reads CASSRGDHTGELFF. The CDR3 nucleotides are TGTGCCAGCAGTCGGGGGGACCACACCGGGGAGCTGTTTTTT.

The gene calls are TRBV4-1 and TRBJ2-4; 7 positions match TRBD1. Trimming took 4 bases from V and 0 from J; bases not matched to a gene: 6. Germline CDR1 reads MGHRA; CDR2 reads YSYEKL. This CDR3 contains 16 residues. The CDR3 region has the DNA TGCGCCAGCAGCCCGAACAGGGGCCAAGCCAAAAACATTCAGTACTTC. Amino acids: CASSPNRGQAKNIQYF.

V is TRBV7-9 and J is TRBJ2-5; no firm D call. The ends were cut back, 5 bases at V and 1 base at J, with 11 bases in the middle. Germline V gene lookup returns CDR1 SEHNR and CDR2 FQNEAQ (reference sequence). The CDR3 runs 14 residues. CDR3 in amino acids: CASSPRILQETQYF. CDR3 bases: TGTGCCAGCAGCCCTAGGATCCTCCAAGAGACCCAGTACTTC.

This sequence joins TRBV2 and TRBJ1-1; a possible D gene is TRBD1 (6 bases). The CDR3 runs 13 residues. V lost 7 bases, J lost 6 bases, and 15 bases lay in between. The germline V gene has CDR1 SNHLY and CDR2 FYNNEI. DNA for the CDR3: TGTGCCAGCAAAGGACAGCAAATTCCTGAAGCTTTCTTT. As protein: CASKGQQIPEAFF.

This sequence joins TRBV7-9 and TRBJ1-1; no firm D call. Germline CDR1 reads SEHNR; CDR2 reads FQNEAQ (reference sequence). The CDR3 extends over 14 amino acids. Trimming took off 2 bases at V and 1 base at J, with 8 bases between the two ends. CDR3 nucleotide sequence: TGTGCCAGCAGCTTAAACCCGGGGAACACTGAAGCTTTCTTT. This sequence encodes CASSLNPGNTEAFF.

CDR3 nucleotide sequence: TGTGCCTGGAGTTTAGGGGGCGCCGGGAACACTGAAGCTTTCTTT. This gives the protein CAWSLGGAGNTEAFF. This chain connects TRBV30 to TRBJ1-1, with 7 positions matching TRBD1. The V and J ends lost 2 bases and 1 base, in that order; junction bases with no gene match: 7. The CDR3 spans 15 residues. Germline CDR1 GTSNPN, CDR2 SVGIG (reference sequence).

This clone was seen once. In DNA, the CDR3 is TGCGCCAGCAGCTCCGGACTAGCGGGGGAGACCCAGTACTTC. Its protein is CASSSGLAGETQYF. This chain links TRBV5-1 with TRBJ2-5, with 12 bases lining up with TRBD2. There are 14 residues in the CDR3. Looked up from germline, CDR1 is SGHRS and CDR2 is YFSETQ. Trimming at V came to 3 bases and at J to 5 bases, leaving 2 bases not matched to a gene.